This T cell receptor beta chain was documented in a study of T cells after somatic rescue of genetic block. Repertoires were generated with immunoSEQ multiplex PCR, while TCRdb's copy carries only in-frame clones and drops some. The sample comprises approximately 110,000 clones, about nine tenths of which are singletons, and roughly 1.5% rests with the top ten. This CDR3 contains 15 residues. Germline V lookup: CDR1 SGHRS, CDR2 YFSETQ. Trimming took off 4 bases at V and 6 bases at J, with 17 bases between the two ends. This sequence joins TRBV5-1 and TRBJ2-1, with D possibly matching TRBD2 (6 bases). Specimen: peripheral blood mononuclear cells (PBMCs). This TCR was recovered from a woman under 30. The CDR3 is CASSLDSGPSNEQFF. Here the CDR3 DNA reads TGCGCCAGCAGCCTCGACAGCGGGCCTAGCAATGAGCAGTTCTTC.